This is a list of T cell receptor beta chains from one sample in a study of blood T cell repertoires in COVID-19. Method: immunoSEQ multiplex PCR; TCRdb's copy keeps in-frame clones and lacks some. The sample has roughly 32,000 clones, approximately 90% seen once. The sample was peripheral blood. The receptors come from a man in his fifties with active or convalescent COVID-19. CDR3s include the opening cysteine and the closing phenylalanine or tryptophan. The order of the fields is J gene, D gene, clone size, V gene, CDR3 protein, CDR3 DNA. The D gene is left open where the match is weak. Clone size is not always given. Where it is, it says once, few, many or a class for expanded clones.

>TRBJ2-1|NA|once|TRBV3-1/TRBV3-2
CASSQDPLGADYNEQFF
TGTGCCAGCAGCCAAGATCCCTTGGGGGCGGACTACAATGAGCAGTTCTTC
>TRBJ1-4|TRBD1|few|TRBV9
CASSELGTGNQKLFF
TGTGCCAGCAGCGAGCTCGGGACAGGGAATCAAAAACTGTTTTTT
>TRBJ1-6|TRBD1|NA|TRBV28
CASSTAGGQPLHF
TGTGCCAGCAGTACCGCAGGGGGGCAGCCCCTCCACTTT
>TRBJ2-7|TRBD1|NA|TRBV6-5
CASSYRGQASYEQYF
TGTGCCAGCAGTTACAGGGGACAGGCCTCCTACGAGCAGTACTTC
>TRBJ2-5|NA|NA|TRBV5-1
CASSLVPGQETQYF
TGCGCCAGCAGCTTGGTACCAGGACAGGAGACCCAGTACTTC
>TRBJ2-5|NA|NA|TRBV5-4
CASSLAGGQETQYF
TGTGCCAGCAGCTTGGCCGGAGGGCAAGAGACCCAGTACTTC
>TRBJ2-5|TRBD1|NA|TRBV6-1
CASSGETGEKQETQYF
TGTGCCAGCAGTGGCGAAACAGGGGAGAAACAAGAGACCCAGTACTTC
>TRBJ2-1|NA|NA|TRBV6-5
CASARVEFYEQFF
TGTGCCAGCGCCAGGGTAGAATTCTATGAGCAGTTCTTC
>TRBJ1-4|NA|few|TRBV10-3
CAISEHLTVLDEKLFF
TGTGCCATCAGTGAGCACCTGACAGTCCTTGATGAAAAACTGTTTTTT
>TRBJ1-2|NA|NA|TRBV10-3
CAINRDTAYGYTF
TGTGCCATCAACCGGGACACCGCCTATGGCTACACCTTC
>TRBJ2-7|TRBD1|few|TRBV6-5
CASSFMTGTYEQYF
TGTGCCAGCAGCTTTATGACAGGGACCTACGAGCAGTACTTC
>TRBJ2-7|NA|NA|TRBV28
CASSNNSYEQYF
TGTGCCAGCAGTAACAACTCCTACGAGCAGTACTTC
>TRBJ2-1|TRBD2|NA|TRBV5-1
CASSFSFGTSGINEQFF
TGCGCCAGCAGCTTTAGTTTTGGAACTAGCGGGATCAATGAGCAGTTCTTC
>TRBJ1-2|NA|NA|TRBV10-3
CAISSGQPLYGYTF
TGTGCCATCAGCTCCGGACAGCCTCTTTATGGCTACACCTTC
>TRBJ2-2|TRBD2|NA|TRBV28
CATTGTSGSNTGELFF
TGTGCAACGACCGGGACTAGCGGCTCGAACACCGGGGAGCTGTTTTTT